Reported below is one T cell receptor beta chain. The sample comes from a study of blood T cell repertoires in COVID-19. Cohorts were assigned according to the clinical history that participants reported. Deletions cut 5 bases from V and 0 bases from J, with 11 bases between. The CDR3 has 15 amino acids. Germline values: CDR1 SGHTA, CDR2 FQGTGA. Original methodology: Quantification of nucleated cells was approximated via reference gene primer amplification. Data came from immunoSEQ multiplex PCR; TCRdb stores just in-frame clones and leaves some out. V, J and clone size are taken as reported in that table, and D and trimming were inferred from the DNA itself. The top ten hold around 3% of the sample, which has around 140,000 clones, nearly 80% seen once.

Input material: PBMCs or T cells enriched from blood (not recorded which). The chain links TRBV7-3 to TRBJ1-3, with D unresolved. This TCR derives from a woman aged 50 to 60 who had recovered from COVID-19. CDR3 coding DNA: TGTGCCAGCAGCCCTTCCCGGGACTCTGGAAACACCATATATTTT. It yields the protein CASSPSRDSGNTIYF. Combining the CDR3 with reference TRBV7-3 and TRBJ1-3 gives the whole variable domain GAGVSQTPSNKVTEKGKYVELRCDPISGHTALYWYRQSLGQGPEFLIYFQGTGAADDSGLPNDRFFAVRPEGSVSTLKIQRTERGDSAVYLCASSPSRDSGNTIYFGEGSWLTVV.